The entry below describes one TCR beta chain. This clone has a single count. It lacks a known antigen. Base qualities are not recorded, but no much larger clone differs from it by a single base. The library was made by the immunoSEQ multiplex PCR assay. TCRdb stores this immuneACCESS table with in-frame sequences only. Part of the clones is absent; in the studies checked, under half of the shortfall reflects unresolved V genes, and no reason is known for the rest. Counted in this sample were about 230,000 clones; almost 85% of them appeared once. About an eighth of the sample is in the top ten clones. V sheds 5 bases and J sheds 7 bases, leaving 14 bases between their ends. The CDR3 sequence holds 13 residues, the cysteine and phenylalanine included. Only the CDR3 portion is preserved as DNA: 39 bases, with reading frame beginning at the first base. The data were taken from a study of control samples from healthy donors and cancer patients (dated by TCRdb to 2020 to 2021).

The receptor was isolated from an older woman with lung cancer. Sequenced input: PBMCs. The receptor chain draws on TRBV12-3 or TRBV12-4 and TRBJ1-2, with an unclear D gene assignment. The sequenced DNA: TGTGCCAGCAGTAAAAGGGCCGCTGGTGGCTACACCTTC. This translates into CASSKRAAGGYTF.